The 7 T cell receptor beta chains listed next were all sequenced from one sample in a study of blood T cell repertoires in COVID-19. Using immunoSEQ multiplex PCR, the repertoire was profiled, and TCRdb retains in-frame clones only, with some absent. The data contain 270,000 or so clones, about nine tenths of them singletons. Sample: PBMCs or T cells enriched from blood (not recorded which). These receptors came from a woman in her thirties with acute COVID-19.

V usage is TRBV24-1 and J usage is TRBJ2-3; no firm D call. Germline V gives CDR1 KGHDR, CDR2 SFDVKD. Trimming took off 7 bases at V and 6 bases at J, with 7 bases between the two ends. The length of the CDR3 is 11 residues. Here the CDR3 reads CATSVTDTQYF. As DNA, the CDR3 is TGTGCCACCAGCGTGACTGATACGCAGTATTTT.

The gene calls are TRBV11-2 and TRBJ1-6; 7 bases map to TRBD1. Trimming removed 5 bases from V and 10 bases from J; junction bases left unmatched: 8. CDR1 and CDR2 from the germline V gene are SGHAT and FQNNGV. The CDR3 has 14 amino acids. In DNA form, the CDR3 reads TGTGCCAGCAGCCAGGCCCAGGGGGAATCACCCCTCCACTTT. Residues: CASSQAQGESPLHF.

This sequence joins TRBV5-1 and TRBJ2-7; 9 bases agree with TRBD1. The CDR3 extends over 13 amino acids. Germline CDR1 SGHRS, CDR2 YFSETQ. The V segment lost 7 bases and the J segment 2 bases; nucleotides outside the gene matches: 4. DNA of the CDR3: TGCGCCAGCGGTCGACAGGGGGCCTACGAGCAGTACTTC. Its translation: CASGRQGAYEQYF.

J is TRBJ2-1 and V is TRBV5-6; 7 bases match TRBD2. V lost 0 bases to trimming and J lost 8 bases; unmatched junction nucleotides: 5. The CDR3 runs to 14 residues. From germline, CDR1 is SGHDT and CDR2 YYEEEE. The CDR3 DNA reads TGTGCCAGCAGCTTGGTGGCGGGAGCGGATGAGCAGTTCTTC. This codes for CASSLVAGADEQFF.

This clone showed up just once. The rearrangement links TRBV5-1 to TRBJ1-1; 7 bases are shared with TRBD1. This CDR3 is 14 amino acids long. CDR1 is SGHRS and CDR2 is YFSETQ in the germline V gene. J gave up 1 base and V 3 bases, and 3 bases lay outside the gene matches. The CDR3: CASSYGTANTEAFF. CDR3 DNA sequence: TGCGCCAGCAGCTATGGGACAGCGAACACTGAAGCTTTCTTT.

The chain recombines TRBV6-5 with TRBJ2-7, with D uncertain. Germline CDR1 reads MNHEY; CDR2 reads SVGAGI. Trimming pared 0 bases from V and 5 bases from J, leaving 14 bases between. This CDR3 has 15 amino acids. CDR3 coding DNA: TGTGCCAGCAGTTACTCGTGGAACAGTTGGAACGAGCAGTACTTC. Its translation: CASSYSWNSWNEQYF.

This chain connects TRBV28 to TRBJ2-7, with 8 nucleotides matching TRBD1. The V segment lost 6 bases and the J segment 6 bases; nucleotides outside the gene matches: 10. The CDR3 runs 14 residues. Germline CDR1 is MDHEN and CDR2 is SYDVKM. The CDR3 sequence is CASSWGTGPREQYF. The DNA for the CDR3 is TGTGCCAGCAGCTGGGGGACAGGACCACGCGAGCAGTACTTC.